Below, 22 T cell receptor beta chains from the same sample are listed, as sequenced in a study of shared T cell receptors in the human thymus. Some clones are missing from TCRdb's copy, which holds only in-frame ones; the method was immunoSEQ multiplex PCR. The sample holds 700,000 or so clones; 80% to 90% are singletons and the top ten take 0.008% to 0.011%. These same records also appear under a second study, on human thymus T cells.

Sample: thymocytes. The receptor set was obtained from a girl in the first two years of life with a congenital heart defect.

This clone was seen once. V usage is TRBV2 and J usage is TRBJ1-6, with a tentative D call TRBD1 (5 bases). Germline V gene sequence: CDR1 SNHLY, CDR2 FYNNEI. Trimming took off 4 bases at V and 8 bases at J, with 12 bases between the two ends. This CDR3 comprises 14 residues. The CDR3 DNA sequence: TGTGCCAGCAGTGCGGGGACTCCTGATTCACCCCTCCACTTT. Its protein is CASSAGTPDSPLHF.

The V and J genes are TRBV2 and TRBJ1-5, with D perhaps matching TRBD1 (6 bases). CDR1 is SNHLY and CDR2 is FYNNEI in the germline V gene. There are 17 residues in the CDR3. V lost 4 bases, J lost 0 bases, and 16 bases lay in between. The CDR3 bases are TGTGCCAGCAGTGTGGTTTCAGGGGCCGTTAGCAATCAGCCCCAGCATTTT. Protein: CASSVVSGAVSNQPQHF.

The V gene is TRBV9, the J gene TRBJ2-2, with D perhaps matching TRBD2 (6 bases). Trimming took off 4 bases at V and 3 bases at J, with 22 bases between the two ends. In germline, CDR1 is SGDLS, CDR2 YYNGEE. The CDR3 runs to 18 residues. The CDR3 protein is CASSPRGAGRGHTGELFF. The DNA for the CDR3 is TGTGCCAGCAGCCCCCGAGGTGCCGGGCGGGGCCACACCGGGGAGCTGTTTTTT.

The genes are TRBV28 and TRBJ2-3, with D unclear. V lost 2 bases to trimming and J lost 2 bases, with 11 bases between them. CDR3 size: 15 residues. Per germline, CDR1 MDHEN and CDR2 SYDVKM. Here the CDR3 reads CASSLLFGATDTQYF. CDR3 in DNA: TGTGCCAGCAGTTTACTATTCGGTGCCACAGATACGCAGTATTTT.

The DNA of the CDR3 is TGCGCCAGCAGCCCCAACGCCCCGGGCACAGCGGTGAGAATCTATGGCTACACCTTC. It encodes CASSPNAPGTAVRIYGYTF. V gene TRBV4-3 combines with J gene TRBJ1-2, with D uncertain. Germline CDR1 LGHNA, CDR2 YSLEER. The CDR3 extends over 19 amino acids. V was cut by 4 bases and J by 4 bases, with 28 bases left in between.

This clone showed up just once. The CDR3 region has the DNA TGTGCCAGCAACGGGGAGGCGTCCACCGGGGAGCTGTTTTTT. Translation gives CASNGEASTGELFF. The V and J genes are TRBV6-1 and TRBJ2-2; TRBD2 is a possible D gene (6 bases). Germline V gives CDR1 MNHNS, CDR2 SASEGT. Deletions cut 7 bases from V and 4 bases from J, with 13 bases between. CDR3 length equals 14 residues.

This clone has only a few counts. The rearrangement links TRBV2 to TRBJ1-3, with D possibly TRBD1 on 6 matching bases. Germline CDR1 SNHLY, CDR2 FYNNEI. The CDR3 spans 14 residues. The V gene lost 7 bases and the J gene lost 6 bases, with 16 bases spanning the gap. This chain's CDR3 is CASNSPGDTNTIYF. Written as DNA, the CDR3 is TGTGCCAGCAACTCCCCAGGGGATACAAACACCATATATTTT.

This chain joins TRBV7-8 and TRBJ1-1; 7 bases map to TRBD1. The germline CDR1 and CDR2 sequences are SGHVS and FQNEAQ. This CDR3 has 12 amino acids. Unmatched junction bases numbered 4, after V lost 2 bases and J lost 10 bases. In DNA form, the CDR3 reads TGTGCCAGCAGCTTAATACAGGGGAGAGCTTTCTTT. Translation gives CASSLIQGRAFF.

This rearrangement joins TRBV7-4 to TRBJ1-1; no definite D call. The CDR3 is made up of 16 amino acids. Trimming shortened V by 2 bases and J by 1 base, and 14 bases separated the two germline ends. Germline V CDR1 and CDR2: SGHVT, SQSDAQ. The CDR3 DNA follows: TGTGCCAGCAGCTTATCTGGCTCACCCGAGAACACTGAAGCTTTCTTT. It translates to CASSLSGSPENTEAFF.

The chain joins TRBV6-5 to TRBJ1-6; D remains unclear. The V gene's germline CDR1 is MNHEY and CDR2 SVGAGI. V shed 6 bases and J shed 10 bases, with 16 bases lying between them. There are 14 residues in the CDR3. The CDR3 sequence is CASRVGPERSPLHF. For the CDR3, the DNA is TGTGCCAGCAGGGTGGGTCCTGAGAGGTCACCCCTCCACTTT.

This clone occurred once. This chain joins TRBV19 and TRBJ2-3; TRBD1 matches at 10 bases. CDR1 and CDR2 from the germline V gene are LNHDA and SQIVND (reference sequence). This CDR3 is built from 16 residues. V dropped 5 bases and J dropped 2; count of bases not matched to a gene: 7. The CDR3 protein is CASSLEDRGHTDTQYF. The CDR3 nucleotides read TGTGCCAGTAGTCTCGAAGACAGGGGGCACACAGATACGCAGTATTTT.

The chain uses TRBV5-1 and TRBJ2-1; weak D call: TRBD2 (5 bases). The CDR3 runs to 15 residues. Per the germline V gene, CDR1 is SGHRS and CDR2 is YFSETQ. The V end was cut by 4 bases, the J end by 7 bases, with 18 bases between. The CDR3, as DNA: TGCGCCAGCAGCGTACTAGGGAAGTCGTCGAATGAGCAGTTCTTC. It specifies CASSVLGKSSNEQFF. The variable domain in full, with the rest retrieved from reference TRBV5-1 and TRBJ2-1, is KAGVTQTPRYLIKTRGQQVTLSCSPISGHRSVSWYQQTPGQGLQFLFEYFSETQRNKGNFPGRFSGRQFSNSRSEMNVSTLELGDSALYLCASSVLGKSSNEQFFGPGTRLTVL.

This chain links TRBV5-4 with TRBJ2-2; D possibly corresponds to TRBD2 (6 bases). The V and J ends lost 4 bases and 4 bases respectively, with 11 bases between them. The CDR3 sequence is 14 residues long. Looked up from germline, CDR1 is SGHNT and CDR2 is YYREEE (reference sequence). CDR3 amino acids: CASSPGLLTGELFF. The CDR3 bases are TGTGCCAGCAGCCCGGGACTGCTCACCGGGGAGCTGTTTTTT.

This sequence joins TRBV4-2 and TRBJ2-2; 9 bases are a match to TRBD2. Germline CDR1 is LGHNA and CDR2 is YNFKEQ. V lost 4 bases, J lost 8 bases, and 20 bases stayed unmatched. This CDR3 spans 19 amino acids. Here the CDR3 DNA reads TGTGCCAGCAGCCCCACCCACTGGCGGGGGGGCTTTTATCGTGGGGAGCTGTTTTTT. It codes for CASSPTHWRGGFYRGELFF.

This chain uses TRBV2 with TRBJ2-1, with 11 bases aligning to TRBD2. CDR3 length equals 15 residues. Per the germline V gene, CDR1 is SNHLY and CDR2 is FYNNEI. Trimming at V came to 4 bases and at J to 5 bases, leaving 4 bases not matched to a gene. In DNA form, the CDR3 reads TGTGCCAGCAGTGTACCTAGCGGGGGGCACAATGAGCAGTTCTTC. It translates to CASSVPSGGHNEQFF.

As DNA, the CDR3 is TGCGCCAGCAGCCAAGATTTCAGGGGAAACTATGGCTACACCTTC. Amino acid sequence: CASSQDFRGNYGYTF. The chain has TRBV4-1 and TRBJ1-2, with D maybe TRBD1 (6 bases). The V and J ends lost 0 bases and 2 bases respectively, with 10 bases between them. The length of the CDR3 is 15 residues. Germline V gene sequence: CDR1 MGHRA, CDR2 YSYEKL.

The chain joins TRBV7-9 to TRBJ1-2; 8 bases match TRBD1. Trimming cost V 5 bases and J 4 bases; bases outside gene matches: 9. The germline gives CDR1 SEHNR, CDR2 FQNEAQ (reference sequence). The CDR3 spans 15 residues. The CDR3 is CASSPRTGRAYGYTF. As DNA, the CDR3 is TGTGCCAGCAGCCCGCGGACAGGGCGCGCCTATGGCTACACCTTC.

This chain links TRBV7-2 with TRBJ1-2; 7 nucleotides match TRBD1. The CDR3 is 17 amino acids. V was pared by 3 bases and J by 7 bases, with 17 bases of the junction left unmatched. Germline V lookup: CDR1 SGHTA, CDR2 FQGNSA. The CDR3 here is CASSFHPRDRMWRGYTF. CDR3 in DNA: TGTGCCAGCAGCTTTCACCCGAGGGACAGAATGTGGCGTGGCTACACCTTC.

V and J are TRBV25-1 and TRBJ1-3, with TRBD1 matching 8 bases. V gave up 3 bases and J gave up 2 bases; unmatched junction bases: 0. Germline loops: CDR1 MGHDK, CDR2 SYGVNS. The CDR3 loop spans 14 amino acids. The chain's CDR3 is CASSDRGPGNTIYF. The CDR3 coding sequence is TGTGCCAGCAGTGACAGGGGGCCTGGAAACACCATATATTTT.

This clone came up once. The genes are TRBV5-1 and TRBJ1-1; 12 bases are a match to TRBD1. The CDR3 consists of 15 residues. V gave up 4 bases and J gave up 8 bases; unmatched junction bases: 9. CDR1 is SGHRS and CDR2 is YFSETQ in the germline V gene. CDR3 nucleotides: TGCGCCAGCAGCCCCCGAGGGGACAGGGGGCGGGAAGCTTTCTTT. This encodes CASSPRGDRGREAFF.

The chain has TRBV5-1 and TRBJ2-3, with a possible D match to TRBD2 (7 bases). Germline V lookup: CDR1 SGHRS, CDR2 YFSETQ. Trimming removed 3 bases from V and 2 bases from J, with 16 bases in between. The CDR3 contains 16 residues. The DNA for the CDR3 is TGCGCCAGCAGCTCCCCGCGGGGGCGAGTCACAGATACGCAGTATTTT. Translated, it gives CASSSPRGRVTDTQYF.

The gene calls are TRBV5-4 and TRBJ1-1, with D perhaps matching TRBD1 (6 bases). The CDR3 extends over 14 amino acids. Germline V gives CDR1 SGHNT, CDR2 YYREEE (reference sequence). V lost 2 bases and J lost 2, with 10 bases in between. In DNA, the CDR3 is TGTGCCAGCAGCTTACAGGGACGCAACACTGAAGCTTTCTTT. Amino acid sequence: CASSLQGRNTEAFF.